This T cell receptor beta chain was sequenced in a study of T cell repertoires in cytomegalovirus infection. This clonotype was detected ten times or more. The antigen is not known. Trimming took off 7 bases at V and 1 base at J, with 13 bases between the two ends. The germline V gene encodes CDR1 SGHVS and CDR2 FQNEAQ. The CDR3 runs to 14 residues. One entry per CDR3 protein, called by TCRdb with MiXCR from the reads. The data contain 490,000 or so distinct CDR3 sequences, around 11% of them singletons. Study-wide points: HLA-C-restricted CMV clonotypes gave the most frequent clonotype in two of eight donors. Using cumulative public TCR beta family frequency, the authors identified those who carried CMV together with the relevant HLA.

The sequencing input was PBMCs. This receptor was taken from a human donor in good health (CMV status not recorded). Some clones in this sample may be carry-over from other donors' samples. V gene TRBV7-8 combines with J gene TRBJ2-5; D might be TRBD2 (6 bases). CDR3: CASTLGLGQETQYF. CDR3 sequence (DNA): TGTGCCAGCACCCTGGGACTGGGCCAAGAGACCCAGTACTTC.